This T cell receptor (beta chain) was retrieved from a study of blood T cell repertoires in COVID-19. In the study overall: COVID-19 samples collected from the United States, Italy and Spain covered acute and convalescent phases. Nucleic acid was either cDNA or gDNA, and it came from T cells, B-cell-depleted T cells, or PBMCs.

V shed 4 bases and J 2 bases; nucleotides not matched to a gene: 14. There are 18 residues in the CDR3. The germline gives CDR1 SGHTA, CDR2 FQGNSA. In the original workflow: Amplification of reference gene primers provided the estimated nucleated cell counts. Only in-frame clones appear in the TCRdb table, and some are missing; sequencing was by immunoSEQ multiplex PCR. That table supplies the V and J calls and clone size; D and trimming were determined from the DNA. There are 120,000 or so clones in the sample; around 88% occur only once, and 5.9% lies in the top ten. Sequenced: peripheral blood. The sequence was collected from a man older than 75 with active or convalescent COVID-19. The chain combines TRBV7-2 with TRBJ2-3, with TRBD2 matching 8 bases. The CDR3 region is CASSWAGGPLCYTDTQYF. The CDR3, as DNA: TGTGCCAGCAGCTGGGCGGGGGGCCCCCTTTGCTACACAGATACGCAGTATTTT.